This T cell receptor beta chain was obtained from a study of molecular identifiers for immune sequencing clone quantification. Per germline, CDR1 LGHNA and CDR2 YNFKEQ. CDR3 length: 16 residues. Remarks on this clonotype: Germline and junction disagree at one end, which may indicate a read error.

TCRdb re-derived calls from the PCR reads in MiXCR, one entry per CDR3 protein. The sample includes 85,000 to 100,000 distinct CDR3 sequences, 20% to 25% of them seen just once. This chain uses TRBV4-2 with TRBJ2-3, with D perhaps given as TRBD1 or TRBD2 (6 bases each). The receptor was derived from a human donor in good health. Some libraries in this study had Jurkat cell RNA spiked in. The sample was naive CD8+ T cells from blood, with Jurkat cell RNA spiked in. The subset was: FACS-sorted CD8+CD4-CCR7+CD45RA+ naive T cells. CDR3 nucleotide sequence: TGTGCCGGCAGCCAAGTGACAGGAACTAGCACAGATAAGCAGTATTTT. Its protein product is CAGSQVTGTSTDKQYF.